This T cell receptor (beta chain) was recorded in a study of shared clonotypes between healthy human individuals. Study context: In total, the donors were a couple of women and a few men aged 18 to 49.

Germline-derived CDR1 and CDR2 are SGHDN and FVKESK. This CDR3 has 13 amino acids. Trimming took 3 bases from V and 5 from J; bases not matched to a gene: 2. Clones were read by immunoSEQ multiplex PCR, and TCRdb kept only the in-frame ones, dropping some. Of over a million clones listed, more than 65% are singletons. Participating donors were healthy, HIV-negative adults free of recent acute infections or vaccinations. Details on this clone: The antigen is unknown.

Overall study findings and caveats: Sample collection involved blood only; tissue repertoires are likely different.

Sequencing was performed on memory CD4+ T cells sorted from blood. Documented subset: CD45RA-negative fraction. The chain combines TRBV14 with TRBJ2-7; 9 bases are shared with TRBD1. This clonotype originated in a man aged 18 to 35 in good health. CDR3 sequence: CASSQTGGNEQYF. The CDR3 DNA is TGTGCCAGCAGCCAGACAGGGGGAAACGAGCAGTACTTC.